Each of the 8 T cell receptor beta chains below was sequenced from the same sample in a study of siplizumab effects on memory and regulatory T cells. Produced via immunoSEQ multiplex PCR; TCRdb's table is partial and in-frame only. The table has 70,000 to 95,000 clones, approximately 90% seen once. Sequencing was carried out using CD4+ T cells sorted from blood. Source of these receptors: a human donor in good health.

CDR3 in amino acids: CASSGNQETQYF. In nucleotides, the CDR3 is TGTGCCAGCTCAGGGAACCAAGAGACCCAGTACTTC. The chain has TRBV18 and TRBJ2-5; D unclear. The CDR3 is 12 amino acids. CDR1 is KGHSH, CDR2 LQKENI, per germline. V gave up 5 bases and J gave up 0 bases, with 4 bases separating them.

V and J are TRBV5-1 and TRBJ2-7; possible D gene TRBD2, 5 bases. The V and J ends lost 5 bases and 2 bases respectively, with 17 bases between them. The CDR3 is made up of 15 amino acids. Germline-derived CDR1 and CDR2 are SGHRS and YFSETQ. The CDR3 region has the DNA TGCGCCAGCAGTCCGGACGGGATGGGGACCTACGAGCAGTACTTC. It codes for CASSPDGMGTYEQYF.

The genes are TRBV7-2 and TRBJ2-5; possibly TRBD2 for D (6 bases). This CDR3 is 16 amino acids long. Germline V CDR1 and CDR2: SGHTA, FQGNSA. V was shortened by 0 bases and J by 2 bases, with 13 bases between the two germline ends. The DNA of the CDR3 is TGTGCCAGCAGCTTAGCGCCGGGGGTCCGGCAAGAGACCCAGTACTTC. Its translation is CASSLAPGVRQETQYF.

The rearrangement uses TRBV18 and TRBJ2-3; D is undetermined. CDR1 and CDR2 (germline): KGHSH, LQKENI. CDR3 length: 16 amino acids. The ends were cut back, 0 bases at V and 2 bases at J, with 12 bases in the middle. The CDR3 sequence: CASSPPDVRATDTQYF. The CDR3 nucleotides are TGTGCCAGCTCACCACCGGATGTCAGAGCCACAGATACGCAGTATTTT.

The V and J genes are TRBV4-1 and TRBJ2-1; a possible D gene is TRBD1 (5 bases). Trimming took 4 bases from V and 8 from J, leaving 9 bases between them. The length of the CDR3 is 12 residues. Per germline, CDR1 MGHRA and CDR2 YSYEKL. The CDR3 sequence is CASSRGIHEQFF. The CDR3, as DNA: TGCGCCAGCAGCCGGGGCATCCATGAGCAGTTCTTC.

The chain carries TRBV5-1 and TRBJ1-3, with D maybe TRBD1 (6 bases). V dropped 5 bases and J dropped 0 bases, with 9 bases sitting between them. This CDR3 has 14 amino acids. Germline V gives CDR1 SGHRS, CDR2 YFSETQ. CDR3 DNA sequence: TGCGCCAGCAGTCTACAGGGCTCTGGAAACACCATATATTTT. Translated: CASSLQGSGNTIYF.

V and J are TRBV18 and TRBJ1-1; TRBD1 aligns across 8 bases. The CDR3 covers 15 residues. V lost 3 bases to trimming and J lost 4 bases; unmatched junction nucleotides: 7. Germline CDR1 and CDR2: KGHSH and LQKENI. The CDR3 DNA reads TGTGCCAGCTCACCGGGGGGCGGACAGGGCACTGAAGCTTTCTTT. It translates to CASSPGGGQGTEAFF.

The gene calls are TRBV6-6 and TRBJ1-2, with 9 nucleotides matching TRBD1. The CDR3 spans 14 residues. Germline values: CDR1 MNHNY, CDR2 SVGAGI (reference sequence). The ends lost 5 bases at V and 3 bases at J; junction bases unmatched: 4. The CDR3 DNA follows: TGTGCCAGCAGTGGCAGACAGGGGGACTATGGCTACACCTTC. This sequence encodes CASSGRQGDYGYTF.